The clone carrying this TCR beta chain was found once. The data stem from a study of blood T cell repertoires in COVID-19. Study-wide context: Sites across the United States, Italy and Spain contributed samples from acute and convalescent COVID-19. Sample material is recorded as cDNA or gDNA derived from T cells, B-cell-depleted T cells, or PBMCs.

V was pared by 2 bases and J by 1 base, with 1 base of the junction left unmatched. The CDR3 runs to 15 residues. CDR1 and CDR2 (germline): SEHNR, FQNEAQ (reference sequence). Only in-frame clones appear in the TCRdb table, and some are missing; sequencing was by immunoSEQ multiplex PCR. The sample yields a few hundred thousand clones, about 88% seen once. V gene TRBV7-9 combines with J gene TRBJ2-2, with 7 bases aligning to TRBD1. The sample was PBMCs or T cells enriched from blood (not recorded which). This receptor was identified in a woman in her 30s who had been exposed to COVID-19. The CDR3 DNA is TGTGCCAGCAGCTTAAGGGACAGGAACACCGGGGAGCTGTTTTTT. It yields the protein CASSLRDRNTGELFF.